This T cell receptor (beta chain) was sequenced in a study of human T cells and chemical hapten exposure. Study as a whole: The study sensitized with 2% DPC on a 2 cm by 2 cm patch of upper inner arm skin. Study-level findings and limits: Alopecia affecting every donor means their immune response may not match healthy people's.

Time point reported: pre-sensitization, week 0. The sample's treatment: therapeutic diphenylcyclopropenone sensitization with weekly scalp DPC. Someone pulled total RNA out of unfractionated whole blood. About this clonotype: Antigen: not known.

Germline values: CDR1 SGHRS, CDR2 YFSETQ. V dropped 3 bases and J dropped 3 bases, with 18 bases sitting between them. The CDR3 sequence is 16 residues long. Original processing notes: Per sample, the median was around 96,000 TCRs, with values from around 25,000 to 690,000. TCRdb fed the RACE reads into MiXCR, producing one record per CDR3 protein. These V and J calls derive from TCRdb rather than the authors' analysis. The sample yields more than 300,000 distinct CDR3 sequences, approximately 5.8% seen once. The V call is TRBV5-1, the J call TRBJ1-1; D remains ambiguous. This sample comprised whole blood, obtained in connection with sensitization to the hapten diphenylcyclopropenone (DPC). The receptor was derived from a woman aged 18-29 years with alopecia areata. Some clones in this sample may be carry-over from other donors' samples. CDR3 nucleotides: TGCGCCAGCAGCTCGGCCGATTTCAGTCGCGACACTGAAGCTTTCTTT. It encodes CASSSADFSRDTEAFF.